The next 29 T cell receptor beta chains were all read from a single sample in a study of blood T cell repertoires in COVID-19. Using immunoSEQ multiplex PCR, the repertoire was profiled, and TCRdb retains in-frame clones only, with some absent. The sample has around 250,000 clones; around 82% are singletons. The source material was peripheral blood. Every receptor here comes from a man aged 35 to 55 with active or convalescent COVID-19.

The chain carries TRBV29-1 and TRBJ2-2; D is perhaps TRBD1 (6 bases). V lost 7 bases and J lost 3, with 18 bases in between. The CDR3 is 15 residues long. CDR1 and CDR2 (germline): SQVTM, ANQGSEA. The CDR3 coding sequence is TGCAGCGCTCAGACAGGTCTCACCCACACCGGGGAGCTGTTTTTT. Translated, it gives CSAQTGLTHTGELFF.

Concerning this clone itself: Other DNA sequences in the same sample also yield this CDR3. V is TRBV5-1 and J is TRBJ1-1; D is perhaps TRBD1 (6 bases). CDR3 length: 14 amino acids. Between the trimmed V and J ends, which lost 0 bases and 5 bases, there was a span of 11 bases. Per the germline V gene, CDR1 is SGHRS and CDR2 is YFSETQ. For the CDR3, the DNA is TGCGCCAGCAGCTTGGGAGGGGGACGGACTGAAGCTTTCTTT. Translating it yields CASSLGGGRTEAFF.

This clone has more than one count but fewer than ten. This sequence joins TRBV29-1 and TRBJ1-5; 10 positions agree with TRBD1. V was clipped by 4 bases and J by 7 bases; unmatched bases: 4. The germline V gene encodes CDR1 SQVTM and CDR2 ANQGSEA. CDR3 length: 13 residues. In DNA, the CDR3 is TGCAGCGTTGCAGACAGGGGGCAGCAGCCCCAGCATTTT. Protein sequence: CSVADRGQQPQHF.

The J gene is TRBJ2-3, the V gene TRBV29-1, with 9 nucleotides matching TRBD2. CDR1 and CDR2 from the germline V gene are SQVTM and ANQGSEA. The CDR3 contains 17 residues. V lost 4 bases and J lost 0; bases outside the gene matches: 11. In DNA form, the CDR3 reads TGCAGCGTTGTGGGTTCAGTGAGCGGGGGGAGCACAGATACGCAGTATTTT. Protein: CSVVGSVSGGSTDTQYF.

J is TRBJ2-3 and V is TRBV3-1 (or the pseudogene TRBV3-2); 10 bases line up with TRBD2. V was pared by 0 bases and J by 1 base, with 10 bases of the junction left unmatched. This CDR3 has 19 amino acids. The germline V gene has CDR1 LGHDT and CDR2 YNNKEL (reference sequence). The CDR3 nucleotides read TGTGCCAGCAGCCAAGATCGGGCTAGCGGGAGCGGGGGCACAGATACGCAGTATTTT. As protein: CASSQDRASGSGGTDTQYF.

The genes are TRBV3-1 (or the pseudogene TRBV3-2) and TRBJ2-7, with 7 bases matching TRBD2. J was trimmed by 2 bases and V by 5 bases; bases with no gene match: 9. CDR1 and CDR2 from the germline V gene are LGHDT and YNNKEL (reference sequence). The CDR3 extends over 15 amino acids. This chain's CDR3 is CASSFNPAGAYEQYF. CDR3 DNA sequence: TGTGCCAGCAGCTTCAACCCTGCGGGAGCCTACGAGCAGTACTTC.

The sample holds one count of this clone. The chain is built from TRBV7-8 and TRBJ2-1; TRBD2 might be the D (5 bases). The CDR3 length is 15 residues. Germline V lookup: CDR1 SGHVS, CDR2 FQNEAQ. V lost 3 bases and J 4 bases, leaving 13 bases between the germline ends. The CDR3 here is CASSFEAVAYNEQFF. The CDR3 nucleotides read TGTGCCAGCAGCTTTGAAGCGGTTGCTTACAATGAGCAGTTCTTC.

This clone was seen once. The chain uses TRBV5-8 and TRBJ2-3, with 8 bases aligning to TRBD1. Germline V CDR1 and CDR2: SGHTS, YDEGEE. This CDR3 is built from 19 residues. With V trimmed by 0 bases and J by 1 base, 13 bases remained unmatched. Here the CDR3 reads CASSLGAVTGTGRTDTQYF. As DNA, the CDR3 is TGTGCCAGCAGCTTGGGGGCCGTCACCGGGACAGGACGCACAGATACGCAGTATTTT.

This rearrangement joins TRBV29-1 to TRBJ2-3; maybe TRBD2 (5 bases). The germline CDR1 and CDR2 sequences are SQVTM and ANQGSEA. This CDR3 spans 11 amino acids. The V end was cut by 4 bases, the J end by 3 bases, with 5 bases between. As DNA, the CDR3 is TGCAGCGTTGCGGGAACAGATACGCAGTATTTT. This translates into CSVAGTDTQYF.

This clone has just a few counts. This rearrangement joins TRBV7-9 to TRBJ1-2, with D perhaps matching TRBD1 (5 bases). This CDR3 region has 15 residues. Deletions cut 0 bases from V and 4 bases from J, with 12 bases between. Per germline, CDR1 SEHNR and CDR2 FQNEAQ (reference sequence). As DNA, the CDR3 is TGTGCCAGCAGCTTAGCTGACAGCCCAATCTATGGCTACACCTTC. It specifies CASSLADSPIYGYTF.

Of note for this clone: In the same sample, other DNA sequences code for this CDR3. The chain's CDR3 is CASSGLAGGGETQYF. The CDR3 DNA is TGTGCCAGCAGTGGACTAGCGGGAGGTGGTGAGACCCAGTACTTC. J is TRBJ2-5 and V is TRBV2; 13 bases are a match to TRBD2. Germline CDR1 SNHLY, CDR2 FYNNEI. The CDR3 covers 15 residues. J was trimmed by 5 bases and V by 4 bases; bases with no gene match: 4.

The rearrangement joins TRBV9 to TRBJ1-2; D is undetermined. Trimming stripped 4 bases from V and 9 bases from J, with 19 bases between. Germline V CDR1 and CDR2: SGDLS, YYNGEE. CDR3 length equals 14 residues. CDR3 nucleotides: TGTGCCAGCAGCTTCGACATGGAATGGTTGAGCTACACCTTC. Encoded protein: CASSFDMEWLSYTF.

As for this clone: The identical CDR3 is also encoded by other nucleotide sequences in the sample. V and J are TRBV20-1 and TRBJ2-7, with D possibly matching TRBD2 (6 bases). Deletions cut 3 bases from V and 4 bases from J, with 7 bases between. The CDR3 totals 11 residues. Germline V gene data show CDR1 as DFQATT and CDR2 as SNEGSKA (reference sequence). CDR3 DNA sequence: TGCAGTGCTAGGGGGGGTTACGAGCAGTACTTC. It encodes CSARGGYEQYF.

This clone was seen just once. This chain joins TRBV11-3 and TRBJ1-3, with TRBD1 matching 7 bases. The CDR3 covers 14 residues. Per the germline V gene, CDR1 is SGHNT and CDR2 is YENEEA. Trimming at V came to 5 bases and at J to 5 bases, leaving 6 bases not matched to a gene. Written as DNA, the CDR3 is TGTGCCAGCAGCCACGGGACAGCCCGAAACACCATATATTTT. Translation: CASSHGTARNTIYF.

The J gene is TRBJ1-2, the V gene TRBV12-3 or TRBV12-4; a weak D match, TRBD1 (5 bases). This CDR3 is 12 amino acids long. V dropped 4 bases and J dropped 5 bases, with 8 bases sitting between them. In nucleotides, the CDR3 is TGTGCCAGCAGTTCACAGGTGTATGGCTACACCTTC. It is translated as CASSSQVYGYTF.

V gene TRBV24-1 combines with J gene TRBJ1-1, with 7 bases matching TRBD1. In germline, CDR1 is KGHDR, CDR2 SFDVKD. J was trimmed by 5 bases and V by 11 bases; bases with no gene match: 7. The CDR3 has 12 residues. The CDR3 sequence is CAILQGYTEAFF. Here the CDR3 DNA reads TGTGCCATCTTACAGGGGTATACTGAAGCTTTCTTT.

The genes are TRBV18 and TRBJ1-4, with 8 bases aligning to TRBD1. The CDR3 runs to 15 residues. Germline-derived CDR1 and CDR2 are KGHSH and LQKENI. V lost 6 bases and J lost 0; bases outside the gene matches: 3. The CDR3 region has the DNA TGTGCCAGCTCGGACAGGGTCGCAACTAATGAAAAACTGTTTTTT. It translates to CASSDRVATNEKLFF.

J is TRBJ2-7 and V is TRBV11-3; the D gene is possibly TRBD1 (6 bases). V was trimmed by 3 bases and J by 3 bases, leaving 15 bases between them. Germline CDR1 SGHNT, CDR2 YENEEA. The CDR3 is 15 residues long. Here the CDR3 reads CASSFSRDNVYEQYF. The DNA of the CDR3 is TGTGCCAGCAGCTTTAGCCGGGACAACGTCTACGAGCAGTACTTC.

V usage is TRBV6-6 and J usage is TRBJ2-1; possible D gene TRBD1, 5 bases. CDR1 is MNHNY and CDR2 is SVGAGI in the germline V gene (reference sequence). The CDR3 loop spans 12 amino acids. V lost 6 bases and J lost 10, with 13 bases in between. The CDR3 DNA reads as TGTGCCAGCAGACTATCAGGGAACGAGCAGTTCTTC. This codes for CASRLSGNEQFF.

The genes are TRBV30 and TRBJ2-3; D gene unclear. Germline loops: CDR1 GTSNPN, CDR2 SVGIG (reference sequence). CDR3 length: 14 amino acids. Trimming cost V 0 bases and J 6 bases, with 13 bases left between them. For the CDR3, the DNA is TGTGCCTGGAGTGTAATAGCAACCACGGATACGCAGTATTTT. Amino acid sequence: CAWSVIATTDTQYF.

The J gene is TRBJ2-1, the V gene TRBV7-9, with TRBD2 matching over 13 bases. Germline values: CDR1 SEHNR, CDR2 FQNEAQ (reference sequence). CDR3 length: 16 amino acids. With 4 bases clipped from V and 4 bases from J, the junction kept 4 bases outside the gene matches. The CDR3 DNA reads as TGTGCCAGCAGCTCCGGACTAGCGGGGGATTACAATGAGCAGTTCTTC. Its protein product is CASSSGLAGDYNEQFF.

The chain carries TRBV7-9 and TRBJ1-6, with a possible D match to TRBD1 (5 bases). This CDR3 has 14 residues. Trimming removed 5 bases from V and 8 bases from J, with 13 bases in between. CDR1 is SEHNR and CDR2 is FQNEAQ in the germline V gene (reference sequence). Here the CDR3 DNA reads TGTGCCAGCAGCCCCGGGGGGGTCTATTCACCCCTCCACTTT. Protein product: CASSPGGVYSPLHF.

The chain recombines TRBV9 with TRBJ2-2; 7 nucleotides match TRBD2. Germline-derived CDR1 and CDR2 are SGDLS and YYNGEE. There are 18 residues in the CDR3. J gave up 6 bases and V 2 bases, and 16 bases lay outside the gene matches. For the CDR3, the DNA is TGTGCCAGCAGCGTGGTTCCCGCGGGACTAACGAGGGCCGGGGAGCTGTTTTTT. It specifies CASSVVPAGLTRAGELFF.

The J gene is TRBJ1-5, the V gene TRBV4-3, with 8 bases fitting TRBD1. The CDR3 has 14 residues. Germline V lookup: CDR1 LGHNA, CDR2 YSLEER. J was trimmed by 7 bases and V by 3 bases; bases with no gene match: 5. The CDR3 is CASSQDRAGQPQHF. The CDR3 region has the DNA TGCGCCAGCAGCCAGGACAGGGCGGGCCAGCCCCAGCATTTT.

J is TRBJ2-7 and V is TRBV25-1; no firm D call. Looked up from germline, CDR1 is MGHDK and CDR2 is SYGVNS. V was pared by 2 bases and J by 4 bases, with 9 bases between. The CDR3 sequence is 13 residues long. The CDR3 loop is CASSEEFPYEQYF. DNA of the CDR3: TGTGCCAGCAGTGAAGAGTTTCCGTACGAGCAGTACTTC.

The count of this clone is one. The gene calls are TRBV18 and TRBJ2-1; weak D call: TRBD1 (5 bases). The germline gives CDR1 KGHSH, CDR2 LQKENI. Between the trimmed V and J ends, which lost 2 bases and 6 bases, there was a span of 11 bases. CDR3 length equals 14 residues. The CDR3 DNA reads TGTGCCAGCTCACCAGGAATGGGGCGCAATGAGCAGTTCTTC. Protein product: CASSPGMGRNEQFF.

The chain combines TRBV7-8 with TRBJ1-4; 11 bases match TRBD1. The germline V gene has CDR1 SGHVS and CDR2 FQNEAQ. J gave up 7 bases and V 5 bases, and 6 bases lay outside the gene matches. CDR3 length: 15 amino acids. CDR3 DNA sequence: TGTGCCAGCAGCCGTGGACAGGGGGCAGGTGAAAAACTGTTTTTT. Amino acid sequence: CASSRGQGAGEKLFF.

J is TRBJ2-1 and V is TRBV15; possible D gene TRBD1, 8 bases. Per germline, CDR1 LNHNV and CDR2 YYDKDF (reference sequence). Deletions cut 7 bases from V and 7 bases from J, with 20 bases between. CDR3 length: 15 amino acids. The CDR3 spells CATTGRQGARNEQFF. The CDR3 region has the DNA TGTGCCACCACCGGGAGGCAGGGGGCGAGGAATGAGCAGTTCTTC.

The chain is built from TRBV18 and TRBJ1-6, with 7 bases identical to TRBD1. Germline assignment: CDR1 KGHSH and CDR2 LQKENI. The V segment lost 5 bases and the J segment 6 bases; nucleotides outside the gene matches: 4. The CDR3 is 14 residues long. The CDR3 sequence: CASSTGQTNSPLHF. The CDR3 nucleotides read TGTGCCAGCTCAACGGGACAGACTAATTCACCCCTCCACTTT.